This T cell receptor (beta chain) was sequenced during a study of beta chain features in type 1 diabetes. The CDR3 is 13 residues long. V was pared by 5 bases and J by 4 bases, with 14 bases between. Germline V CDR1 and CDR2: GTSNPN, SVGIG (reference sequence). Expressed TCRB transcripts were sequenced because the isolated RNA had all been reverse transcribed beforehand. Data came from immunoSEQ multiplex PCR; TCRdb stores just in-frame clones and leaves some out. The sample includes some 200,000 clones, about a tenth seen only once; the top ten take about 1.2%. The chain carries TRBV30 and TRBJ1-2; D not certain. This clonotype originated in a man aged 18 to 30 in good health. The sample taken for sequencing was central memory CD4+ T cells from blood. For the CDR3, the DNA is TGTGCCTGGGCAACAACAGATTTCTATGGCTACACCTTC. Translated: CAWATTDFYGYTF.